This TCR beta chain was found in a study of T-cell memory formation after mild COVID-19. Study-wide context: In these data, TCR clusters were largely donor specific.

TCRdb fed the 5' RACE reads into MiXCR, producing one record per CDR3 protein. The table lists 70,000 to 100,000 distinct CDR3 sequences, over 12% of them singletons. General observations from the study: Nothing confirmed that second-wave clones peaking on day 37 were specific for SARS-CoV-2. The main location of contracting CD4+ clones was CM and EM, and that of contracting CD8+ clones was EMRA. In pre-infection memory, a portion of responding clones appeared, which suggested that cross-reactive memory joined.

The CDR3 loop spans 17 amino acids. Losses at the gene ends were 4 bases for V and 2 bases for J; bases not matched to a gene: 10. CDR1 LGHDT and CDR2 YNNKEL come from the germline V gene (reference sequence). As concerns this clonotype: What it binds is not known.

The clonotype comes from a man in his late teens or twenties who had mild COVID-19 (a few samples of this study predate the infection). Cell type and time point are not known. The chain recombines TRBV3-1 with TRBJ2-1, with 8 bases lining up with TRBD2. Sequencing input: PBMCs or a T cell subset sorted from them (not recorded which). The CDR3 is CASSRGTAGGTYNEQFF. The CDR3 DNA follows: TGTGCCAGCAGCCGGGGGACTGCGGGGGGCACCTACAATGAGCAGTTCTTC.